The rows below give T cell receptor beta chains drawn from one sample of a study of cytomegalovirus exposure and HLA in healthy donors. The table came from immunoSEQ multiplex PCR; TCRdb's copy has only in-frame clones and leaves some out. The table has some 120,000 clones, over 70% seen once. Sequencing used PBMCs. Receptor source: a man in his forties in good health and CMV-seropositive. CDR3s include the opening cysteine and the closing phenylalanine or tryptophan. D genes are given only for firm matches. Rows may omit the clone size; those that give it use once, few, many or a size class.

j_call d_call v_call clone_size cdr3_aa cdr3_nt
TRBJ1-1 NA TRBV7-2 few CASSLWAGGLNTEAFF TGTGCCAGCAGCCTATGGGCCGGGGGTTTGAACACTGAAGCTTTCTTT
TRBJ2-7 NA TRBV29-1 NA CSVVSGVHEQYF TGCAGCGTTGTTTCGGGGGTCCACGAGCAGTACTTC
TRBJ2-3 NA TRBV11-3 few CASSLESADTQYF TGTGCCAGCAGCCTGGAGAGCGCAGATACGCAGTATTTT
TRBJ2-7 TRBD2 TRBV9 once CASSVASGSYEQYF TGTGCCAGCAGCGTAGCTAGCGGGAGTTACGAGCAGTACTTC
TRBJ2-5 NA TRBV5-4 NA CASSSIPWGSGVGDRETQYF TGTGCCAGCAGCTCGATCCCCTGGGGTTCAGGGGTGGGGGATCGGGAGACCCAGTACTTC
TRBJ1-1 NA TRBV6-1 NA CASSEAGRAEAFF TGTGCCAGCAGTGAAGCCGGCAGGGCTGAAGCTTTCTTT
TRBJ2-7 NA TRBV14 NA CASSQSRYEQYF TGTGCCAGCAGCCAATCCCGTTACGAGCAGTACTTC
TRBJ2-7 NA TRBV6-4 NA CASRRGLHVYEQYF TGTGCCAGCAGGAGAGGGCTTCATGTCTACGAGCAGTACTTC
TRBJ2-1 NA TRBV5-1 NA CASLDAYNEQFF TGCGCCAGCCTAGACGCTTACAATGAGCAGTTCTTC
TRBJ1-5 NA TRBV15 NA CATSREGSNQPQHF TGTGCCACCAGCAGGGAGGGGAGCAATCAGCCCCAGCATTTT
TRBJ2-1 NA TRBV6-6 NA CASSYNAGNNEQFF TGTGCCAGCAGTTACAACGCGGGAAACAATGAGCAGTTCTTC
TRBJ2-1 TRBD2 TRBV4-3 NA CASSQEGASGAYNEQFF TGCGCCAGCAGCCAAGAAGGAGCCAGCGGGGCCTACAATGAGCAGTTCTTC
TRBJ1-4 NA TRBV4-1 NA CASSQGGTRANEKLFF TGCGCCAGCAGCCAGGGGGGGACGCGGGCTAATGAAAAACTGTTTTTT
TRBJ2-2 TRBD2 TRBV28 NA CATSSGRADVRELFF TGTGCCACCAGTAGCGGGAGGGCCGACGTCCGGGAGCTGTTTTTT
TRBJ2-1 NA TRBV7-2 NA CASSLVEHGYNEQFF TGTGCCAGCAGCTTGGTAGAGCACGGTTACAATGAGCAGTTCTTC
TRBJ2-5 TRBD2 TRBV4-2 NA CASSQVGGGLNQETQYF TGTGCCAGCAGCCAAGTGGGCGGGGGGCTCAACCAAGAGACCCAGTACTTC
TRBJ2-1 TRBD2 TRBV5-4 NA CASSLPSGGPSSYNEQFF TGTGCCAGCAGCTTACCCAGCGGGGGGCCCAGCTCCTACAATGAGCAGTTCTTC
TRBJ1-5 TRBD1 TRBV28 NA CASSLTGGEGNQPQHF TGTGCCAGCAGTCTCACAGGGGGCGAGGGCAATCAGCCCCAGCATTTT
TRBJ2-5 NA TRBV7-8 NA CASSTGLQETQYF TGTGCCAGCAGCACGGGACTTCAAGAGACCCAGTACTTC
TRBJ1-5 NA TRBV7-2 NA CASSSGGGQPQHF TGTGCCAGCAGCTCCGGGGGGGGGCAGCCCCAGCATTTT
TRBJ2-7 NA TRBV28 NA CASSLPLSYEQYF TGTGCCAGCAGCCTTCCCCTCTCCTACGAGCAGTACTTC
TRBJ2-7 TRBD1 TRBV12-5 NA CASQNRGQEPYEQYF TGTGCTAGTCAGAACAGGGGACAGGAACCCTACGAGCAGTACTTC
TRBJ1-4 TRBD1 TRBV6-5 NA CASSSRTGAGGEKLFF TGTGCCAGCAGTTCTAGGACAGGGGCGGGGGGTGAAAAACTGTTTTTT
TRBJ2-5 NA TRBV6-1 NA CASNDRSYQETQYF TGTGCCAGCAATGATCGGAGTTACCAAGAGACCCAGTACTTC
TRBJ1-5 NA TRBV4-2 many CASSQAWDIDQPQHF TGTGCCAGCAGCCAAGCTTGGGACATTGATCAGCCCCAGCATTTT
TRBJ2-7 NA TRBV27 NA CASSLMPQATYEQYF TGTGCCAGCAGCCTCATGCCCCAGGCTACCTACGAGCAGTACTTC
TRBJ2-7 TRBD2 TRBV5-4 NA CASSRAGGGASYEQYF TGTGCCAGCAGCCGGGCCGGCGGGGGGGCGTCCTACGAGCAGTACTTC
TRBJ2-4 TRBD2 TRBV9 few CASSPLAGERNIQYF TGTGCCAGCAGCCCTCTAGCGGGAGAGCGGAACATTCAGTACTTC
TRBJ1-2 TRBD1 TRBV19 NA CASRRDRGQIGGYTF TGTGCCAGTAGAAGGGACAGGGGGCAAATAGGAGGCTACACCTTC
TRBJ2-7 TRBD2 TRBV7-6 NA CASSPGPGGDYEQYF TGTGCCAGCAGCCCGGGGCCTGGGGGGGACTACGAGCAGTACTTC
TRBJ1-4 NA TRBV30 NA CALGVTGKLFF TGTGCCTTGGGAGTTACAGGGAAACTGTTTTTT
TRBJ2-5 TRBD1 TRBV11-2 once CASSFSGQGVSQETQYF TGTGCCAGCAGCTTTTCCGGACAGGGGGTGAGCCAAGAGACCCAGTACTTC
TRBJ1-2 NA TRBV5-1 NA CASSLVRGERGYTF TGCGCCAGCAGCTTGGTTCGGGGTGAGCGGGGCTACACCTTC
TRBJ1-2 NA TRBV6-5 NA CASRAQGLFGYTF TGTGCCAGCAGAGCCCAGGGTTTGTTTGGCTACACCTTC
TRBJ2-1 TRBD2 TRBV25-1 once CASSEGGSGGAEQFF TGTGCCAGCAGTGAAGGAGGCAGCGGGGGGGCCGAGCAGTTCTTC
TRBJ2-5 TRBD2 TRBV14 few CASSRYGLAEETQYF TGTGCCAGCAGCCGGTATGGACTAGCGGAAGAGACCCAGTACTTC
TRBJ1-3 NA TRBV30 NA CAWILMGSSGNTIYF TGTGCCTGGATCCTGATGGGGAGCTCTGGAAACACCATATATTTT
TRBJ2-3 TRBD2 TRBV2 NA CASSVEGTAGGIADTQYF TGTGCCAGCAGTGTCGAAGGTACAGCGGGAGGGATCGCAGATACGCAGTATTTT
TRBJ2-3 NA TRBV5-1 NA CASSLGGGRTATDTQYF TGCGCCAGCAGCTTGGGGGGGGGTCGGACAGCCACAGATACGCAGTATTTT
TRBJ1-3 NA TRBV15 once CATSRGPQGAFHSGNTIYF TGTGCCACCAGCAGAGGACCACAGGGTGCGTTCCACTCTGGAAACACCATATATTTT
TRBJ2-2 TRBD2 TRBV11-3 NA CASSSTSGRLLGELFF TGTGCCAGCAGCTCGACTAGCGGGAGGCTGTTAGGGGAGCTGTTTTTT
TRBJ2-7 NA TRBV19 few CASSWQGSYEQYF TGTGCCAGTAGTTGGCAGGGCTCCTACGAGCAGTACTTC
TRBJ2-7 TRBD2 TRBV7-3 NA CASSVVPSGVLGNEQYF TGTGCCAGCAGCGTCGTGCCTAGCGGAGTCCTAGGGAACGAGCAGTACTTC
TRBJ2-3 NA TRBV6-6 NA CASSYRTGTDTQYF TGTGCCAGCAGTTACAGGACAGGCACAGATACGCAGTATTTT
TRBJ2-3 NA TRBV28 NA CASSFGRGVDTDTQYF TGTGCCAGCAGTTTTGGCAGGGGGGTTGACACAGATACGCAGTATTTT
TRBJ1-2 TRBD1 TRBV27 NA CASSDGTGANYGYTF TGTGCCAGCAGTGATGGGACAGGGGCTAACTATGGCTACACCTTC
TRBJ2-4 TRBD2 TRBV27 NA CASSRTSEGNIQYF TGTGCCAGCAGTAGGACTAGCGAGGGAAACATTCAGTACTTC
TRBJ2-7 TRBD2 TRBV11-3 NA CASSLRASGRQYEQYF TGTGCCAGCAGCTTACGGGCTAGCGGGAGACAATACGAGCAGTACTTC
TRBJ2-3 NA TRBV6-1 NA CASSEGSSTDTQYF TGTGCCAGCAGTGAGGGGAGTAGCACAGATACGCAGTATTTT
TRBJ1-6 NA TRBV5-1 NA CASSLRSRDSPLHF TGCGCCAGCAGCTTACGATCCAGGGATTCACCCCTCCACTTT
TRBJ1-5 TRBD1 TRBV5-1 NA CASSSGTGENQPQHF TGCGCCAGCAGCTCCGGGACAGGTGAGAATCAGCCCCAGCATTTT
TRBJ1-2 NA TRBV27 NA CASSLSGQAYGYTF TGTGCCAGCAGTTTATCGGGGCAGGCCTATGGCTACACCTTC
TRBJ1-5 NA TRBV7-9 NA CASSRGDISNQPQHF TGTGCCAGCAGCCGAGGGGACATTAGCAATCAGCCCCAGCATTTT